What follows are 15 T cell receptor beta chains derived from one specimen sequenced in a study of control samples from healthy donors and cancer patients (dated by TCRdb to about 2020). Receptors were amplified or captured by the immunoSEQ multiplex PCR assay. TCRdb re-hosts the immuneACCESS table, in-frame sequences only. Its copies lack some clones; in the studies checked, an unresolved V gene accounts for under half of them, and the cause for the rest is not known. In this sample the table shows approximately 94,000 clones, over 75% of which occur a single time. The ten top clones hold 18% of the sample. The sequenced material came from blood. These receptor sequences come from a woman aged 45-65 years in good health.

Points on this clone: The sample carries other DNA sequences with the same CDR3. CDR3 residues: CASSPDRAYGYTF. For the CDR3, the DNA is TGTGCCAGCTCACCGGACAGAGCCTATGGCTACACCTTC. This rearrangement joins TRBV18 to TRBJ1-2, with TRBD1 as a possible D gene (6 bases). V lost 3 bases, J lost 4 bases, and 9 bases lay in between. CDR1 KGHSH and CDR2 LQKENI come from the germline V gene. This CDR3 is built from 13 residues.

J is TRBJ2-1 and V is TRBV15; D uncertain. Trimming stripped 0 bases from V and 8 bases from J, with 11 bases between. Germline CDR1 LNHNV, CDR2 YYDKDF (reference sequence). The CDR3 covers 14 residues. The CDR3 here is CATSRDRKEHEQFF. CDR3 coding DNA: TGTGCCACCAGCAGAGATCGGAAGGAACATGAGCAGTTCTTC. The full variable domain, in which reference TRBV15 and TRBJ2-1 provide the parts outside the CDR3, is DAMVIQNPRYQVTQFGKPVTLSCSQTLNHNVMYWYQQKSSQAPKLLFHYYDKDFNNEADTPDNFQSRRPNTSFCFLDIRSPGLGDTAMYLCATSRDRKEHEQFFGPGTRLTVL.

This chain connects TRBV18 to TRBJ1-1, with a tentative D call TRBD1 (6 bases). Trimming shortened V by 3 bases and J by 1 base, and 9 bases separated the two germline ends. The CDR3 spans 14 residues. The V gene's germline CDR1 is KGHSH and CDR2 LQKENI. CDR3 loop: CASSPTGWNTEAFF. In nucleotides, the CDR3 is TGTGCCAGCTCACCTACAGGGTGGAACACTGAAGCTTTCTTT.

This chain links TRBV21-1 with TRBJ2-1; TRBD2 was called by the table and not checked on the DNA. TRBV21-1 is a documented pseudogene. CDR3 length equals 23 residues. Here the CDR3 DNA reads TGTGCCAGCAGCAACCCTTCCCGGGCTAGCGGGGGCTCTAGTGGAATTTCTTGCAATGAGCAGTTCTTC. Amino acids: CASSNPSRASGGSSGISCNEQFF.

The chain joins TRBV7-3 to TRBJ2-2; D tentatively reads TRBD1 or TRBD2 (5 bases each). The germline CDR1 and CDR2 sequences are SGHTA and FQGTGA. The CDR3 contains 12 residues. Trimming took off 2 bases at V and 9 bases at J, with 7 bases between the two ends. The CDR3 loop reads CASSLWGRELFF. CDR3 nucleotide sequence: TGTGCCAGCAGCTTATGGGGACGGGAGCTGTTTTTT.

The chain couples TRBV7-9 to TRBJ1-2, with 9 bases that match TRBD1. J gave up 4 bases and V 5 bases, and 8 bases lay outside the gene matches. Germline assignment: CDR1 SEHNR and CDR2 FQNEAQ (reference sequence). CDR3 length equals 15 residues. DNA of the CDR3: TGTGCCAGCAGCGATTCGACAGGGGGTCCCTATGGCTACACCTTC. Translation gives CASSDSTGGPYGYTF.

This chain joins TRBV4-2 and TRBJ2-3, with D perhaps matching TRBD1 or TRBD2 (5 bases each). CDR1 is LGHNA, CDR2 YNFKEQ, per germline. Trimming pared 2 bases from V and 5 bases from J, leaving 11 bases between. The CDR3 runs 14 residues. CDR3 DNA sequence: TGTGCCAGCAGCCAACGGGCAGGGAGAGATACGCAGTATTTT. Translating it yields CASSQRAGRDTQYF.

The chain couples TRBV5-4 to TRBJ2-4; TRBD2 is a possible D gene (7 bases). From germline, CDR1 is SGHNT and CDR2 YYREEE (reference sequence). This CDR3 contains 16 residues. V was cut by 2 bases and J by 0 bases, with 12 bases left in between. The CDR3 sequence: CASSFGGLLAKNIQYF. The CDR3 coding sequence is TGTGCCAGCAGCTTCGGGGGGCTTCTAGCCAAAAACATTCAGTACTTC.

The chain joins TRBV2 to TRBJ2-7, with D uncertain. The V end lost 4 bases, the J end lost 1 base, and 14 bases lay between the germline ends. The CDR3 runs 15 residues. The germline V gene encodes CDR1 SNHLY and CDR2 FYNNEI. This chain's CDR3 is CASSGYTIASYEQYV. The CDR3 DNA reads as TGTGCCAGCAGTGGGTACACCATAGCTTCCTACGAGCAGTACGTC.

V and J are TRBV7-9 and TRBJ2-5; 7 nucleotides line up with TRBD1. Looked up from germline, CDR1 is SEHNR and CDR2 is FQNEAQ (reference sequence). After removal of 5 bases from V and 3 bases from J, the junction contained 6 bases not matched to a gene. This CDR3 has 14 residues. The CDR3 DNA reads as TGTGCCAGCAGCATCACACAGGGGAAAGAGACCCAGTACTTC. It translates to CASSITQGKETQYF.

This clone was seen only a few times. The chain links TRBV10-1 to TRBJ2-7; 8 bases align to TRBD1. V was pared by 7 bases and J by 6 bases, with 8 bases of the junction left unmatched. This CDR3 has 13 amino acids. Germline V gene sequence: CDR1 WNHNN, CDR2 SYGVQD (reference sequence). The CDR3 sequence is CASNPDRAGEQYF. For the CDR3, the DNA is TGCGCCAGCAATCCGGACAGGGCGGGCGAGCAGTACTTC.

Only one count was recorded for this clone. The CDR3 DNA reads TGTGCCACCAGCGACAGGGGAAGCTCTGGAAACACCATATATTTT. Its translation: CATSDRGSSGNTIYF. The V call is TRBV15, the J call TRBJ1-3, with 8 positions matching TRBD1. The CDR3 runs 15 residues. Germline V gene data show CDR1 as LNHNV and CDR2 as YYDKDF (reference sequence). V lost 5 bases, J lost 0 bases, and 3 bases stayed unmatched.

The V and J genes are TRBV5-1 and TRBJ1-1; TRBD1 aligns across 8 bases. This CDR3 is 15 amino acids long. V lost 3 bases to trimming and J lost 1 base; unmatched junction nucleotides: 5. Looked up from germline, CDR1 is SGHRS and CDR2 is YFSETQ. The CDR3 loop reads CASSYQGQENTEAFF. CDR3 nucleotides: TGCGCCAGCAGCTACCAGGGACAGGAGAACACTGAAGCTTTCTTT.

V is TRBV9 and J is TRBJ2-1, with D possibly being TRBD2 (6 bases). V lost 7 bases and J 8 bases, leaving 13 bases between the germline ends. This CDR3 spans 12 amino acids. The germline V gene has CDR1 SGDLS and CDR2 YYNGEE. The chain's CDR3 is CASGRESHEQFF. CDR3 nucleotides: TGTGCCAGCGGGCGGGAAAGCCATGAGCAGTTCTTC.

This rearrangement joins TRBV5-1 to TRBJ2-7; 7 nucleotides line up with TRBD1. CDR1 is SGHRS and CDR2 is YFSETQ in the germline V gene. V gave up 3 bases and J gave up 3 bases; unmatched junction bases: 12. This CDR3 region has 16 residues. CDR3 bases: TGCGCCAGCAGCTCCAGGAGAATCAACAGGGGCTACGAGCAGTACGTC. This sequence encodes CASSSRRINRGYEQYV.